The 15 T cell receptor beta chains below were found in one sample sequenced in a study of T cells after posttransplantation cyclophosphamide. Libraries were prepared by immunoSEQ multiplex PCR; TCRdb keeps only in-frame clonotypes and omits some of them. The table includes a few thousand clones, 55% to 85% detected once. Busulfan-fludarabine conditioning, marrow transplant, and cyclophosphamide on days +3 and +4 were administered. The starting material was PBMCs, obtained 362 days after allogeneic stem cell transplant with posttransplant cyclophosphamide. The receptors originated from a male patient aged 60 to 75 who received an allogeneic stem cell transplant from an unrelated donor, was CMV-positive, and had acute GVHD only. The graft donor may account for some of the T cells.

This clone was observed once. This chain connects TRBV5-5 to TRBJ2-5; 8 bases agree with TRBD2. CDR1 and CDR2 from the germline V gene are SGHKS and YYEKEE (reference sequence). Trimming took 2 bases from V and 5 from J; bases not matched to a gene: 2. The CDR3 has 13 residues. For the CDR3, the DNA is TGTGCCAGCAGCTTAAGCGGGAGCGAGACCCAGTACTTC. The encoded protein is CASSLSGSETQYF.

This clone was counted between two and nine times. The V and J genes are TRBV7-9 and TRBJ1-4; D is ambiguous. In germline, CDR1 is SEHNR, CDR2 FQNEAQ (reference sequence). The V end was cut by 4 bases, the J end by 5 bases, with 11 bases between. This CDR3 comprises 14 residues. CDR3 coding DNA: TGTGCCAGCAGCTCAACAGTACAGAATGAAAAACTGTTTTTT. Protein sequence: CASSSTVQNEKLFF.

The chain employs TRBV30 and TRBJ1-2; the match to TRBD1 covers 8 bases. The CDR3 extends over 14 amino acids. The V gene end was trimmed by 6 bases and the J gene end by 1 base; junction bases not matched to a gene: 7. Germline V gene sequence: CDR1 GTSNPN, CDR2 SVGIG (reference sequence). CDR3 sequence (DNA): TGTGCCTGTCCTGGACAGGGCGGTAACTATGGCTACACCTTC. This sequence encodes CACPGQGGNYGYTF. Combining the CDR3 with reference TRBV30 and TRBJ1-2 gives the whole variable domain SQTIHQWPATLVQPVGSPLSLECTVEGTSNPNLYWYRQAAGRGLQLLFYSVGIGQISSEVPQNLSASRPQDRQFILSSKKLLLSDSGFYLCACPGQGGNYGYTFGSGTRLTVV.

CDR3 coding DNA: TGTGCCAGCAGCTTATCCCAGGGGCAGAGTAATGAAAAACTGTTTTTT. Translating it yields CASSLSQGQSNEKLFF. The chain links TRBV11-2 to TRBJ1-4, with a possible D match to TRBD1 (6 bases). CDR1 SGHAT and CDR2 FQNNGV come from the germline V gene. The CDR3 is 16 amino acids. V was trimmed by 2 bases and J by 4 bases, leaving 14 bases between them.

The V call is TRBV11-2, the J call TRBJ2-7; D gene uncertain. Trimming cost V 5 bases and J 1 base, with 3 bases left between them. CDR3 size: 11 residues. Germline CDR1 reads SGHAT; CDR2 reads FQNNGV. The CDR3 is CASSPSYEQYF. The CDR3 nucleotides read TGTGCCAGCAGCCCATCCTACGAGCAGTACTTC. The variable domain in full, completed from reference TRBV11-2 and TRBJ2-7, reads EAGVAQSPRYKIIEKRQSVAFWCNPISGHATLYWYQQILGQGPKLLIQFQNNGVVDDSQLPKDRFSAERLKGVDSTLKIQPAKLEDSAVYLCASSPSYEQYFGPGTRLTVT.

This chain joins TRBV6-4 and TRBJ2-1, with 8 bases that match TRBD2. The V segment lost 6 bases and the J segment 5 bases; nucleotides outside the gene matches: 9. This CDR3 comprises 15 residues. CDR1 is MRHNA, CDR2 SNTAGT, per germline. CDR3 amino acids: CASSQTSATHNEQFF. The CDR3 DNA follows: TGTGCCAGCAGCCAGACTAGCGCAACCCACAATGAGCAGTTCTTC.

CDR3 coding DNA: TGTGCCAGTGCTAGCGGGGGCCGGGACTACGAGCAGTACTTC. It is translated as CASASGGRDYEQYF. The rearrangement joins TRBV19 to TRBJ2-5; 10 nucleotides align to TRBD2. The J call could be wrong; TRBJ2-7 is a better fit for the DNA end. This CDR3 has 14 amino acids. CDR1 and CDR2 from the germline V gene are LNHDA and SQIVND (reference sequence).

V and J are TRBV4-2 and TRBJ1-3; D is perhaps TRBD1 (5 bases). Trimming removed 0 bases at V and 0 bases at J, with 24 bases between. The germline V gene encodes CDR1 LGHNA and CDR2 YNFKEQ. This CDR3 contains 21 residues. The CDR3 DNA follows: TGTGCCAGCAGCCAAGAGATAAGCGGGACCTTGACAATTTACTCTGGAAACACCATATATTTT. Translation gives CASSQEISGTLTIYSGNTIYF.

V usage is TRBV28 and J usage is TRBJ1-2, with a weak D call TRBD1 (5 bases). The ends were cut back, 2 bases at V and 8 bases at J, with 12 bases in the middle. This CDR3 has 13 amino acids. Germline CDR1 MDHEN, CDR2 SYDVKM. The CDR3 reads CASSLGGDRGYTF. CDR3 DNA sequence: TGTGCCAGCAGTTTAGGGGGGGATCGAGGCTACACCTTC.

The rearrangement uses TRBV29-1 and TRBJ2-7; 8 nucleotides align to TRBD1. This CDR3 is 11 amino acids long. CDR1 is SQVTM and CDR2 is ANQGSEA in the germline V gene. V trimming: 6 bases; J trimming: 5 bases; junction bases outside the gene matches: 3. The chain's CDR3 is CSVAQGDEQYF. In DNA form, the CDR3 reads TGCAGCGTCGCACAGGGGGACGAGCAGTACTTC.

The CDR3 loop is CASSEGIDQPQHF. The DNA for the CDR3 is TGTGCCAGCAGTGAGGGTATCGATCAGCCCCAGCATTTT. The genes are TRBV28 and TRBJ1-5; D is unresolved. This CDR3 spans 13 amino acids. The germline V gene has CDR1 MDHEN and CDR2 SYDVKM. V lost 5 bases and J lost 5, with 10 bases in between.

This chain links TRBV12-2 with TRBJ1-5; the D call TRBD1 from the table was never checked on the DNA. TRBV12-2 is termed a pseudogene. The CDR3 spans 14 residues. The CDR3 sequence: CASRPRDRNQPQHF. The CDR3 DNA reads TGTGCAAGTCGCCCCAGGGACAGAAATCAGCCCCAGCATTTT.

DNA of the CDR3: TGTGCCAGCAGTTCCCTCCGTGGACAGGGCCCCTACGAGCAGTACTTC. Amino acids: CASSSLRGQGPYEQYF. V and J are TRBV6-5 and TRBJ2-7; 8 bases agree with TRBD1. The J segment lost 2 bases and the V segment lost 4 bases, leaving 10 bases of the junction unmatched. CDR1 is MNHEY and CDR2 is SVGAGI in the germline V gene. CDR3 length: 16 amino acids.

This chain links TRBV5-1 with TRBJ2-3; D possibly corresponds to TRBD1 (5 bases). V was cut by 0 bases and J by 1 base, with 9 bases left in between. The CDR3 has 15 residues. In germline, CDR1 is SGHRS, CDR2 YFSETQ. The CDR3, as DNA: TGCGCCAGCAGCTTGGAGGCAGGGCGCACAGATACGCAGTATTTT. Translating it yields CASSLEAGRTDTQYF. Supplemented by reference TRBV5-1 and TRBJ2-3, the full variable domain reads KAGVTQTPRYLIKTRGQQVTLSCSPISGHRSVSWYQQTPGQGLQFLFEYFSETQRNKGNFPGRFSGRQFSNSRSEMNVSTLELGDSALYLCASSLEAGRTDTQYFGPGTRLTVL.

This clone was observed once. The chain is built from TRBV28 and TRBJ2-4; 10 nucleotides align to TRBD1. The CDR3 contains 14 residues. V lost 6 bases, J lost 6 bases, and 5 bases stayed unmatched. Per germline, CDR1 MDHEN and CDR2 SYDVKM. CDR3 protein: CASRGTGVTNIQYF. CDR3 DNA sequence: TGTGCCAGCAGGGGGACAGGGGTTACAAACATTCAGTACTTC.